This is a list of T cell receptor beta chains from one sample in a study of T-cell reconstitution after alpha-beta-depleted transplantation in children. TCRdb ran MiXCR on the PCR reads and lists one entry per CDR3 protein. Counted here are fewer than 400,000 distinct CDR3 sequences, around 25% occurring once; the ten biggest clones make up 9.5% to 13%. The sequences come from PBMCs, mostly from graft donor cells, collected 180 days after TCRalphabeta/CD19-depleted stem cell transplant. Receptors originate from a male patient between 5 and 17 years old who had a stem cell transplant for acute lymphoblastic leukemia, so the T cells may come from the graft donor. The CDR3 runs from the conserved cysteine through the conserved F or W. The D gene is left open where the match is weak. A clone size is listed for some rows: how often the clone was seen (once, few, many), or a class if it is expanded.

V gene	clone size	J gene	D gene	CDR3 DNA	CDR3 protein
TRBV7-7	-	TRBJ2-3	-	TGTGCCAGCAGCTCCATCCGGGGGGCTAGTCAGTATTTT	CASSSIRGASQYF
TRBV3-1	few	TRBJ1-2	-	TGTGCCAGCAGTCACGGGGGGACTGTGGACTATGGCTACACCTTC	CASSHGGTVDYGYTF
TRBV18	-	TRBJ2-7	-	TGTGCCAGCTCCTCATCTAGGGGGGCCCGCTACGAGCAGTACTTC	CASSSSRGARYEQYF
TRBV5-1	many	TRBJ2-7	TRBD1	TGCGCCAGCAGCTTGGGTCCGGGACAGGGCTACGAGCAGTACTTC	CASSLGPGQGYEQYF
TRBV6-2/TRBV6-3	few	TRBJ1-2	-	TGTGCCAGCCTCACCGGGGGCGGACCACGCGGCTATGGCTACACCTTC	CASLTGGGPRGYGYTF
TRBV7-8	-	TRBJ2-1	-	TGTGCCAGCAGCTATAGACGGACACTGGTTCACAATGAGCAGTTCTTC	CASSYRRTLVHNEQFF
TRBV28	-	TRBJ2-6	-	TGTGCCAGCAGTTCTCGGAGGTCTGGGGCCAACGTCCTGACTTTC	CASSSRRSGANVLTF
TRBV25-1	few	TRBJ2-1	TRBD2	TGTGCCAGCAGCCAAGCGGGAGGTGGGTACAATGAGCAGTTCTTC	CASSQAGGGYNEQFF
TRBV12-3/TRBV12-4	-	TRBJ2-2	-	TGTGCCAGCCAACCGAGGAACACCGGGGAGCTGTTTTTT	CASQPRNTGELFF
TRBV5-1	-	TRBJ2-5	-	TGCGCCAGCAGCTTGTTGTCAAACCAAGAGACCCAGTACTTC	CASSLLSNQETQYF
TRBV20-1	-	TRBJ2-7	TRBD2	TGCAGTGCTAGAGATAGTGGGACTAGCGGGACCGCCCGGGCCTACGAGCAGTACTTC	CSARDSGTSGTARAYEQYF
TRBV7-3	-	TRBJ2-4	TRBD2	TGTGCCAGCAGCTTAACTAGGGGACTAGCGGGAGTAGTAACTCTGAAAAACATTCAGTACTTC	CASSLTRGLAGVVTLKNIQYF
TRBV12-3/TRBV12-4	-	TRBJ2-7	-	TGTGCCAGCAGCTGGGGAAGGGGTCGCGAGCAGTACTTC	CASSWGRGREQYF
TRBV7-2	-	TRBJ1-4	TRBD1	TGTGCCAGCAGCTTCGGACAGGGCCAGAATGAAAAACTGTTTTTT	CASSFGQGQNEKLFF
TRBV11-2	-	TRBJ2-4	TRBD1	TGTGCCAGCAGCACGCCAGGGGGTCCAAACATTCAGTACTTC	CASSTPGGPNIQYF
TRBV9	few	TRBJ2-7	-	TGTGCCAGCAGCGCACATTACACGAGGAGGGGGGAGCAGTACTTC	CASSAHYTRRGEQYF
TRBV2	few	TRBJ2-7	-	TGTGCCAGCAATGGGCAGGCCCACGAGCAGTACTTC	CASNGQAHEQYF
TRBV11-2	-	TRBJ1-3	TRBD1	TGTGCCAGCAGCTTAGAGAGGGGACAGGGACTTTCAAGCTCTGGAAACACCATATATTTT	CASSLERGQGLSSSGNTIYF
TRBV5-1	few	TRBJ2-3	-	TGCGCCAGCAGCTTGGCCGGCCCGAGCACAGATACGCAGTATTTT	CASSLAGPSTDTQYF
TRBV27	few	TRBJ2-2	-	TGTGCCAGCAGTTCCTCTGATTCCGGGGAGCTGTTTTTT	CASSSSDSGELFF